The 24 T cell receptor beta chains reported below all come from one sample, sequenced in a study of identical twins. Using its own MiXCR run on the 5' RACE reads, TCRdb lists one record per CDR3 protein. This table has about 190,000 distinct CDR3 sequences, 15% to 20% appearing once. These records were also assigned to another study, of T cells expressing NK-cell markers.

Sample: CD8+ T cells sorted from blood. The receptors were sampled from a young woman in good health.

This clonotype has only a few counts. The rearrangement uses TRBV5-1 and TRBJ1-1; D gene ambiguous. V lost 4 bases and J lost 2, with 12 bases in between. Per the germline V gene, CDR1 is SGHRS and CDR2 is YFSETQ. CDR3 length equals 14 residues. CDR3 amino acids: CASSVGSLNTEAFF. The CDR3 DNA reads TGCGCCAGCAGCGTCGGGAGTCTCAACACTGAAGCTTTCTTT. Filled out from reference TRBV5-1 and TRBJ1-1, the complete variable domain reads KAGVTQTPRYLIKTRGQQVTLSCSPISGHRSVSWYQQTPGQGLQFLFEYFSETQRNKGNFPGRFSGRQFSNSRSEMNVSTLELGDSALYLCASSVGSLNTEAFFGQGTRLTVV.

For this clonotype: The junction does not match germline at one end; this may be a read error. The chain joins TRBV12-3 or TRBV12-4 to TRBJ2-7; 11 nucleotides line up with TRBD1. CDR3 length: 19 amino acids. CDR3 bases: TGTACCAGCAGTTTCGCCCGGACAGGGGGCAACCTACTTCCCTACGAGCAGTACTTC. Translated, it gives CTSSFARTGGNLLPYEQYF.

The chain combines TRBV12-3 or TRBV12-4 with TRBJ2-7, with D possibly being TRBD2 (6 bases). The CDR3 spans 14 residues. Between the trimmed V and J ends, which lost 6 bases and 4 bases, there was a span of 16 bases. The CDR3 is CASSRDTSSYEQYF. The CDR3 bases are TGTGCCAGCAGCCGTGATACTAGCTCGTACGAGCAGTACTTC.

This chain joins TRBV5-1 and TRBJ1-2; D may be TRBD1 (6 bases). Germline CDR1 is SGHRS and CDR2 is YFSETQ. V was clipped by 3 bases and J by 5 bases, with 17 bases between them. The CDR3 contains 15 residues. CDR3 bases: TGCGCCAGCAGCTCACCATCGACAGGAGCTTATGGCTACACCTTC. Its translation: CASSSPSTGAYGYTF.

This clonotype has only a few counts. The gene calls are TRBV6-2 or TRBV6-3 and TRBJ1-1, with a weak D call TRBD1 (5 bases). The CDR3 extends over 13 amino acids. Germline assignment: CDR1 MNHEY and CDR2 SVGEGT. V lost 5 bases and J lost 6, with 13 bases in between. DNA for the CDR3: TGTGCCAGCAGTCACACGGGGGACGCTGAAGCTTTCTTT. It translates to CASSHTGDAEAFF.

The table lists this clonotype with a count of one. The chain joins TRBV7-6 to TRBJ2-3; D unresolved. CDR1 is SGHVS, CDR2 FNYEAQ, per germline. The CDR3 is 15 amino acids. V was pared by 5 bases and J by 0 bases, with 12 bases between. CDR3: CASSVVSASTDTQYF. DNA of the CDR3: TGTGCCAGCAGCGTAGTGTCGGCTAGCACAGATACGCAGTATTTT.

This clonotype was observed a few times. The CDR3 here is CSAEGNEQFF. Here the CDR3 DNA reads TGCAGCGCGGAGGGCAATGAGCAGTTCTTC. The rearrangement joins TRBV29-1 to TRBJ2-1, with a possible D match to TRBD2 (6 bases). The CDR3 runs to 10 residues. Germline assignment: CDR1 SQVTM and CDR2 ANQGSEA. Trimming left V 7 bases short and J 6 bases short, with 7 bases between.

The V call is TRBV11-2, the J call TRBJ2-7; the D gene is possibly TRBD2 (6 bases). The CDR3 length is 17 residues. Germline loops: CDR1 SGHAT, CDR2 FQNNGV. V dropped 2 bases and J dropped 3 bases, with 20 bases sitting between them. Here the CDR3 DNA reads TGTGCCAGCAGCTTACATTCGGGAGAACGTGCCCGCTACGAGCAGTACTTC. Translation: CASSLHSGERARYEQYF.

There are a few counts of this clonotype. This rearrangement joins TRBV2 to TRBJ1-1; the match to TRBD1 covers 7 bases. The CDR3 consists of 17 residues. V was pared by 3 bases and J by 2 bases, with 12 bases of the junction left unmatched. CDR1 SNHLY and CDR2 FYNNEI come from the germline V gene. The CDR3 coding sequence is TGTGCCAGCAGTGACCACCAAGGGGGCGTCCGAAACACTGAAGCTTTCTTT. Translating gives CASSDHQGGVRNTEAFF.

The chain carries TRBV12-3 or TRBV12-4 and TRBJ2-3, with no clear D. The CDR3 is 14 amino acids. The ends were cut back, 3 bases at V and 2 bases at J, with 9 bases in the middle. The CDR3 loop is CASSFGSLTDTQYF. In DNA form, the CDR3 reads TGTGCCAGCAGTTTTGGAAGTCTCACAGATACGCAGTATTTT.

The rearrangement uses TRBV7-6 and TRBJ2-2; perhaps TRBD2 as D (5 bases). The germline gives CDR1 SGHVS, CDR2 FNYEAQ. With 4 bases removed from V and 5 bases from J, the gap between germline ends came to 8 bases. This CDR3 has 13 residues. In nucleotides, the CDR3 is TGTGCCAGCAGCTCGAGGGAAACCGGGGAGCTGTTTTTT. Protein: CASSSRETGELFF.

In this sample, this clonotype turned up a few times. CDR3 protein: CASSEAGTGANVLTF. CDR3 DNA: TGCGCCAGCAGTGAAGCAGGGACTGGGGCCAACGTCCTGACTTTC. The chain joins TRBV10-1 to TRBJ2-6; weak D call: TRBD1 (5 bases). In germline, CDR1 is WNHNN, CDR2 SYGVQD (reference sequence). Trimming removed 3 bases from V and 2 bases from J, with 8 bases in between. The CDR3 totals 15 residues.

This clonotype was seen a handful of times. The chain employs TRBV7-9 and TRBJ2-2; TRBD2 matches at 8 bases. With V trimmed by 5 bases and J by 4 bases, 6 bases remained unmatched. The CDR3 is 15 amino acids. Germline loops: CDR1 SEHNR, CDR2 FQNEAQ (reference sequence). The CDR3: CASSPRLASTGELFF. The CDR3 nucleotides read TGTGCCAGCAGCCCACGACTAGCGAGCACCGGGGAGCTGTTTTTT. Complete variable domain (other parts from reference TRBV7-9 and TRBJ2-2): DTGVSQNPRHKITKRGQNVTFRCDPISEHNRLYWYRQTLGQGPEFLTYFQNEAQLEKSRLLSDRFSAERPKGSFSTLEIQRTEQGDSAMYLCASSPRLASTGELFFGEGSRLTVL.

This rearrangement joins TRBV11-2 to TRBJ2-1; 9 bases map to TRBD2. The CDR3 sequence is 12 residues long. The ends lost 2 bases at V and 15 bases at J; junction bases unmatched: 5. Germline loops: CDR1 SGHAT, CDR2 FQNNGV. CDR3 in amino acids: CASSLREAGGFF. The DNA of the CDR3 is TGTGCCAGCAGCTTACGGGAAGCGGGGGGGTTCTTC.

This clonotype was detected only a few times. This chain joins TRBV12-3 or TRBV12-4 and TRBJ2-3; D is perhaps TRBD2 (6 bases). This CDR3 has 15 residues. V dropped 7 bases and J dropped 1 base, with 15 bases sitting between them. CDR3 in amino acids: CASISSEIGTDTQYF. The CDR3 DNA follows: TGTGCCAGCATATCTAGCGAAATAGGCACAGATACGCAGTATTTT.

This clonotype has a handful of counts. CDR3 in DNA: TGTGCCACCAGTGATTTTAGCAGAGGAAATGAGCAGTTCTTC. Its protein product is CATSDFSRGNEQFF. The chain uses TRBV24-1 and TRBJ2-1; D is undetermined. V was clipped by 1 base and J by 7 bases, with 10 bases between them. CDR1 KGHDR and CDR2 SFDVKD come from the germline V gene. This CDR3 has 14 amino acids.

In DNA, the CDR3 is TGTGCCAGCATTTTCCCGGGGACTAGCGGACAGGATGAGCAGTTCTTC. Its translation is CASIFPGTSGQDEQFF. The V call is TRBV12-3 or TRBV12-4, the J call TRBJ2-1; 11 nucleotides agree with TRBD2. The CDR3 spans 16 residues. Unmatched junction bases numbered 13, after V lost 7 bases and J lost 8 bases.

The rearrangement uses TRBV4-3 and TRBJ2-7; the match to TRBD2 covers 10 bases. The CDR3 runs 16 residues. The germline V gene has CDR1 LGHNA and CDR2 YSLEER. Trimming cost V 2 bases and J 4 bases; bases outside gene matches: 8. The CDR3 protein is CASSQFTSGITYEQYF. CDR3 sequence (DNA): TGCGCCAGCAGCCAATTCACTAGCGGGATCACTTACGAGCAGTACTTC.

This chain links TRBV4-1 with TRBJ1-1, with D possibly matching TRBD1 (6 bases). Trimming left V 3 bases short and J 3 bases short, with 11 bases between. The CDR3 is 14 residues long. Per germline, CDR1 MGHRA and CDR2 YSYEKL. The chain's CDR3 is CASSQNRADTEAFF. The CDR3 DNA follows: TGCGCCAGCAGCCAGAACAGGGCGGACACTGAAGCTTTCTTT.

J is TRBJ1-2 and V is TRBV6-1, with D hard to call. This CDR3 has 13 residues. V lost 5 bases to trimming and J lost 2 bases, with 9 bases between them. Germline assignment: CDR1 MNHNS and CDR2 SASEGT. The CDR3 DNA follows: TGTGCCAGCAGTCCGAGCATGAACTATGGCTACACCTTC. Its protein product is CASSPSMNYGYTF.

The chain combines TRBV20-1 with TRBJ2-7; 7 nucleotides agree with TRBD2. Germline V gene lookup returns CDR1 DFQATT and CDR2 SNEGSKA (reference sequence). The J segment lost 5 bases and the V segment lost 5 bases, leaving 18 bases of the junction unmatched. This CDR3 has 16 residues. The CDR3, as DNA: TGCAGTGCTCGGAATACAAGCGGGACCAACCCCCACGAGCAGTACTTC. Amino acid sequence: CSARNTSGTNPHEQYF.

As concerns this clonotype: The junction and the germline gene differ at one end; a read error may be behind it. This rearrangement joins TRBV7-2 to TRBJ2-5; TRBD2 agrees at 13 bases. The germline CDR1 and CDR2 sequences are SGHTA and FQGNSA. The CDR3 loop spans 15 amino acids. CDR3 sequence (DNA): TGTGCCAGCAGCTTGGGACTAGCGGGATGGGAGACCCAGTGCTTC. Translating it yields CASSLGLAGWETQCF.

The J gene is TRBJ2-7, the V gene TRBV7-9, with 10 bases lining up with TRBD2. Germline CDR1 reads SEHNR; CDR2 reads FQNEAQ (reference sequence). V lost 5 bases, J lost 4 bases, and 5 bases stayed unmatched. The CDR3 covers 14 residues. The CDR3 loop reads CASSGLAALYEQYF. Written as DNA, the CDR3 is TGTGCCAGCAGCGGACTAGCGGCCCTATACGAGCAGTACTTC.

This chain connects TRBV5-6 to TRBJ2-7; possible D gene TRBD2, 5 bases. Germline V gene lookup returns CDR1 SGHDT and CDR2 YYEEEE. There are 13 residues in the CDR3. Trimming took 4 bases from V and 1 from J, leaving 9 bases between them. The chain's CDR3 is CASSPGNSYEQYF. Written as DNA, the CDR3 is TGTGCCAGCAGCCCCGGGAATTCCTACGAGCAGTACTTC.